The present T cell receptor beta chain was sequenced within a study of blood T cell repertoires in COVID-19. Study in general: Sites in the United States, Italy and Spain provided acute and convalescent COVID-19 samples. Sources were T cells, B-cell-depleted T cells, or PBMCs; the material itself was cDNA or gDNA.

Germline V gene data show CDR1 as SGHAT and CDR2 as FQDESV (reference sequence). Trimming pared 4 bases from V and 0 bases from J, leaving 9 bases between. The length of the CDR3 is 14 residues. Study processing details: Reference gene primers were amplified, and this amplification served to estimate nucleated cell counts. TCRdb's copy holds only in-frame clones and misses some; the assay was immunoSEQ multiplex PCR. V and J calls and clone size are given by that table; D and trimming were obtained from the DNA. The repertoire holds about 81,000 clones, with roughly 86% as singletons. Specimen: peripheral blood. The chain links TRBV11-1 to TRBJ1-2; maybe TRBD1 (5 bases). The TCR sequence derives from a human donor in a cohort sampled during active COVID-19. In DNA, the CDR3 is TGTGCCAGCAGCTCCTCGACAGCTAACTATGGCTACACCTTC. It yields the protein CASSSSTANYGYTF. The full variable domain, in which reference TRBV11-1 and TRBJ1-2 provide the parts outside the CDR3, is EAEVAQSPRYKITEKSQAVAFWCDPISGHATLYWYRQILGQGPELLVQFQDESVVDDSQLPKDRFSAERLKGVDSTLKIQPAELGDSAMYLCASSSSTANYGYTFGSGTRLTVV.